Shown below are 21 T cell receptor beta chains from a single sample sequenced in a study of shared clonotypes between healthy human individuals. Terminally differentiated effector memory CD45RA+ cells were left out of the naive CD8 fraction, which was CD45RO-negative and positively selected for CCR7. Data came from immunoSEQ multiplex PCR; TCRdb stores just in-frame clones and leaves some out. The sample shows some 2.1 million clones, around 95% of them seen only once. The sequenced sample was naive CD8+ T cells from PBMCs. These receptors were taken from a man between 18 and 29 years old in good health. Some clones in this sample may be carry-over from other donors' samples.

The chain recombines TRBV7-6 with TRBJ2-3; D uncertain. Deletions cut 3 bases from V and 3 bases from J, with 13 bases between. The CDR3 extends over 15 amino acids. Germline V gene lookup returns CDR1 SGHVS and CDR2 FNYEAQ. In nucleotides, the CDR3 is TGTGCCAGCAGCTTCTTGGGGATTTGGACAGATACGCAGTATTTT. Protein sequence: CASSFLGIWTDTQYF. Full variable domain (outside the CDR3, taken from reference TRBV7-6 and TRBJ2-3): GAGVSQSPRYKVTKRGQDVALRCDPISGHVSLYWYRQALGQGPEFLTYFNYEAQQDKSGLPNDRFSAERPEGSISTLTIQRTEQRDSAMYRCASSFLGIWTDTQYFGPGTRLTVL.

This chain connects TRBV10-2 to TRBJ2-7; 7 bases align to TRBD1. The trim removed 6 bases at V and 2 bases at J, leaving 4 bases unmatched. CDR1 is WSHSY, CDR2 SAAADI, per germline. This CDR3 spans 13 amino acids. The CDR3 DNA reads TGCGCCAGCAGGGGGGACAGAGCCTACGAGCAGTACTTC. It encodes CASRGDRAYEQYF.

The V gene is TRBV5-1, the J gene TRBJ1-1; D uncertain. The CDR3 runs to 14 residues. Trimming removed 2 bases from V and 1 base from J, with 9 bases in between. Germline V CDR1 and CDR2: SGHRS, YFSETQ. The CDR3 reads CASSLTPTNTEAFF. In DNA, the CDR3 is TGCGCCAGCAGCTTAACCCCCACGAACACTGAAGCTTTCTTT. The full variable domain, its missing parts supplied by reference TRBV5-1 and TRBJ1-1, is KAGVTQTPRYLIKTRGQQVTLSCSPISGHRSVSWYQQTPGQGLQFLFEYFSETQRNKGNFPGRFSGRQFSNSRSEMNVSTLELGDSALYLCASSLTPTNTEAFFGQGTRLTVV.

As concerns this clone: Other DNA variants within this sample encode the same CDR3. The chain links TRBV7-9 to TRBJ1-2; D is ambiguous. The CDR3 spans 14 residues. V gave up 1 base and J gave up 4 bases, with 10 bases separating them. CDR1 and CDR2 from the germline V gene are SEHNR and FQNEAQ (reference sequence). The DNA for the CDR3 is TGTGCCAGCAGCTTAGAAGGGAGGTCCTATGGCTACACCTTC. It is translated as CASSLEGRSYGYTF.

The CDR3, as DNA: TGTGCCATCAGTGAGTCACTCCGGGCGGACACTGAAGCTTTCTTT. This sequence encodes CAISESLRADTEAFF. This chain connects TRBV10-3 to TRBJ1-1; D remains unclear. V was trimmed by 0 bases and J by 3 bases, leaving 11 bases between them. The CDR3 covers 15 residues. CDR1 ENHRY and CDR2 SYGVKD come from the germline V gene.

The chain is built from TRBV7-9 and TRBJ2-2; 7 bases match TRBD2. V lost 10 bases and J lost 3; bases outside the gene matches: 8. Germline lookup yields CDR1 SEHNR and CDR2 FQNEAQ (reference sequence). The CDR3 is 14 residues long. The CDR3 DNA reads TGTGCCACCTACCGGGGAGGGGACACCGGGGAGCTGTTTTTT. Translating it yields CATYRGGDTGELFF.

With regard to this clone: Within the sample, other DNA sequences also encode this same CDR3. The chain links TRBV27 to TRBJ2-3; D is unclear. The V gene's germline CDR1 is MNHEY and CDR2 SMNVEV (reference sequence). The CDR3 sequence is 14 residues long. V lost 2 bases and J 0 bases, leaving 6 bases between the germline ends. DNA for the CDR3: TGTGCCAGCAGTTTACGAGCGAGCACAGATACGCAGTATTTT. Protein: CASSLRASTDTQYF.

This clone was seen only once. The rearrangement uses TRBV28 and TRBJ2-1, with 7 bases fitting TRBD2. This CDR3 has 15 amino acids. Germline V CDR1 and CDR2: MDHEN, SYDVKM. V lost 5 bases to trimming and J lost 2 bases; unmatched junction nucleotides: 6. CDR3 in amino acids: CASSPGGSPYNEQFF. For the CDR3, the DNA is TGTGCCAGCAGTCCGGGAGGCTCCCCCTACAATGAGCAGTTCTTC.

In its sample, this clone was seen a few times. The V gene is TRBV27, the J gene TRBJ1-2; 10 bases map to TRBD1. V lost 6 bases and J lost 2; bases outside the gene matches: 3. Germline loops: CDR1 MNHEY, CDR2 SMNVEV (reference sequence). The length of the CDR3 is 14 residues. The CDR3 protein is CASSPDRGNYGYTF. In DNA form, the CDR3 reads TGTGCCAGCAGCCCGGACAGGGGGAACTATGGCTACACCTTC.

The rearrangement uses TRBV28 and TRBJ2-3; tentative D call: TRBD2 (6 bases). V was cut by 5 bases and J by 4 bases, with 13 bases left in between. Germline CDR1 MDHEN, CDR2 SYDVKM. The CDR3 has 14 residues. CDR3 sequence (DNA): TGTGCCAGCAGTAGAATAGCGGAGGCAGATACGCAGTATTTT. This sequence encodes CASSRIAEADTQYF.

V is TRBV28 and J is TRBJ2-1; D is unresolved. CDR3 length: 19 amino acids. CDR1 is MDHEN and CDR2 is SYDVKM in the germline V gene. The V end was cut by 3 bases, the J end by 0 bases, with 21 bases between. The CDR3 loop is CASSFSPPRSTSSYNEQFF. CDR3 DNA sequence: TGTGCCAGCAGTTTCTCCCCCCCCAGGTCAACCAGCTCCTACAATGAGCAGTTCTTC.

V usage is TRBV5-6 and J usage is TRBJ2-7; the D is unclear. Germline V gene sequence: CDR1 SGHDT, CDR2 YYEEEE. The CDR3 contains 12 residues. Trimming removed 2 bases from V and 6 bases from J, with 9 bases in between. DNA of the CDR3: TGTGCCAGCAGCTTTCTCGGCGGCGAGCAGTACTTC. It codes for CASSFLGGEQYF.

Only one count was recorded for this clone. This sequence joins TRBV12-5 and TRBJ1-3; D is unclear. The germline CDR1 and CDR2 sequences are LGHNT and FRNRAP. CDR3 size: 15 residues. V lost 7 bases and J 0 bases, leaving 13 bases between the germline ends. The CDR3 is CASALGALSGNTIYF. The DNA for the CDR3 is TGTGCTAGTGCTCTTGGAGCTCTCTCTGGAAACACCATATATTTT.

This clone appeared once. V usage is TRBV29-1 and J usage is TRBJ1-1; D remains unclear. CDR1 SQVTM and CDR2 ANQGSEA come from the germline V gene. The CDR3 is 12 amino acids. With 7 bases removed from V and 2 bases from J, the gap between germline ends came to 11 bases. CDR3 DNA sequence: TGCAGCGCGGTTGGAGTCAACACTGAAGCTTTCTTT. Translation gives CSAVGVNTEAFF.

Concerning this clone: Additional DNA sequences in this sample encode the identical CDR3. V is TRBV5-1 and J is TRBJ2-7; D gene unclear. Germline V gene sequence: CDR1 SGHRS, CDR2 YFSETQ. The CDR3 length is 13 residues. V was clipped by 2 bases and J by 2 bases, with 8 bases between them. The CDR3 DNA is TGCGCCAGCAGCTTACCCGACCCCTACGAGCAGTACTTC. Protein sequence: CASSLPDPYEQYF.

This sequence joins TRBV7-8 and TRBJ2-2; D not resolved. Germline V lookup: CDR1 SGHVS, CDR2 FQNEAQ. Deletions cut 5 bases from V and 6 bases from J, with 10 bases between. This CDR3 contains 13 residues. The CDR3 here is CASSAQRPGELFF. CDR3 bases: TGTGCCAGCAGCGCGCAGAGGCCCGGGGAGCTGTTTTTT. The whole variable domain, filled in from reference TRBV7-8 and TRBJ2-2, reads GAGVSQSPRYKVAKRGQDVALRCDPISGHVSLFWYQQALGQGPEFLTYFQNEAQLDKSGLPSDRFFAERPEGSVSTLKIQRTQQEDSAVYLCASSAQRPGELFFGEGSRLTVL.

CDR3 sequence (DNA): TGTGCCACCGAGGGGTTCGGAAGGAGCAATCAGCCCCAGCATTTT. Its protein is CATEGFGRSNQPQHF. The rearrangement joins TRBV19 to TRBJ1-5; TRBD1 is a possible D gene (5 bases). V was clipped by 10 bases and J by 1 base, with 17 bases between them. Germline values: CDR1 LNHDA, CDR2 SQIVND (reference sequence). The CDR3 totals 15 residues.

The V gene is TRBV7-9, the J gene TRBJ2-7; 9 positions agree with TRBD2. Trimming took 5 bases from V and 5 from J; bases not matched to a gene: 7. The germline V gene has CDR1 SEHNR and CDR2 FQNEAQ (reference sequence). The CDR3 runs to 14 residues. CDR3 nucleotide sequence: TGTGCCAGCAGCCCCCTAGCGGGATCAGACGAGCAGTACTTC. Translating gives CASSPLAGSDEQYF.

V and J are TRBV4-1 and TRBJ2-4; no firm D call. The CDR3 length is 14 residues. V was clipped by 4 bases and J by 6 bases, with 13 bases between them. Germline values: CDR1 MGHRA, CDR2 YSYEKL. The CDR3 sequence is CASSPADGRNIQYF. In nucleotides, the CDR3 is TGCGCCAGCAGCCCGGCCGACGGGCGAAACATTCAGTACTTC.

This clone was seen only once. The chain is built from TRBV5-8 and TRBJ2-7; perhaps TRBD1 as D (6 bases). Trimming shortened V by 3 bases and J by 1 base, and 14 bases separated the two germline ends. The CDR3 is 15 amino acids. Germline-derived CDR1 and CDR2 are SGHTS and YDEGEE. The CDR3 nucleotides read TGTGCCAGCAGCTCCCGGGACACTTCTTCCTACGAGCAGTACTTC. Protein: CASSSRDTSSYEQYF.

This clone was picked up one time. The rearrangement joins TRBV28 to TRBJ2-1, with no clear D. The CDR3 spans 11 residues. Trimming took 6 bases from V and 8 from J, leaving 8 bases between them. Germline CDR1 is MDHEN and CDR2 is SYDVKM. The CDR3 here is CASRLSDEQFF. In DNA form, the CDR3 reads TGTGCCAGCAGATTAAGCGATGAGCAGTTCTTC.